Listed below are T cell receptor beta chains from one sample, sequenced in a study of OX40 agonist ivuxolimab in advanced cancers. Profiling relied on immunoSEQ multiplex PCR, and the TCRdb table lists in-frame clones only, not all of them. The sample includes just under 65,000 clones, 80% to 90% of them seen just once. Material: CD4+ or CD8+ T cells sorted from blood, obtained in a trial of the OX40 agonist ivuxolimab. The source of these receptors is an adult with an advanced solid tumor such as melanoma, head and neck, liver or kidney cancer. CDR3s include the opening cysteine and the closing phenylalanine or tryptophan. A D gene is named only where the DNA matches it firmly. Rows may omit the clone size; those that give it use once, few, many or a size class.

D | J | size | V | DNA | CDR3
. | TRBJ1-3 | once | TRBV9 | TGTGCCAGCAGTCGGACATCTGGAAACACCATATATTTT | CASSRTSGNTIYF
. | TRBJ1-1 | once | TRBV6-4 | TGTGCCAGCAGTGACAACCCGAACACTGAAGCTTTCTTT | CASSDNPNTEAFF
. | TRBJ1-5 | . | TRBV30 | TGTGCCTGGAGTTCGGCTAACGGGCAGCCCCAGCATTTT | CAWSSANGQPQHF
. | TRBJ2-7 | . | TRBV30 | TGTGCCTGGAGTGTAGGCCGAGGCGAGCAGTACTTC | CAWSVGRGEQYF
. | TRBJ1-4 | . | TRBV4-3 | TGCGCCAGCAGCCAAGACAGGGGTAATGATGAAAAACTGTTTTTT | CASSQDRGNDEKLFF
. | TRBJ1-2 | . | TRBV6-5 | TGTGCCAGCAGGCGGCAGGTCGGGGGCTACACCTTC | CASRRQVGGYTF
. | TRBJ1-5 | . | TRBV28 | TGTGCCAGCAGTTTTGTTCCCCATGGCCCCAGAAATCAGCCCCAGCATTTT | CASSFVPHGPRNQPQHF
. | TRBJ1-1 | . | TRBV6-6 | TGTGCCAGCAGTTCAACCACAGGGATGAACACTGAAGCTTTCTTT | CASSSTTGMNTEAFF
TRBD1 | TRBJ2-3 | . | TRBV7-3 | TGTGCCAGCAGCTGGACAGGTTGGGATACGCAGTATTTT | CASSWTGWDTQYF
TRBD2 | TRBJ2-3 | . | TRBV28 | TGTGCCAGCAGTTTATTTCCTAGCGGGGGGGCCATGGATACGCAGTATTTT | CASSLFPSGGAMDTQYF
. | TRBJ1-1 | . | TRBV29-1 | TGCAGCGTTTCCCTTTGGGGGACTGAAGCTTTCTTT | CSVSLWGTEAFF
TRBD2 | TRBJ2-3 | . | TRBV2 | TGTGCCAGCTGCCGGATAGCGGGAGGAACAGATACGCAGTATTTT | CASCRIAGGTDTQYF
. | TRBJ1-1 | . | TRBV2 | TGTGCCAGCGTTTTGGAGAACACTGAAGCTTTCTTT | CASVLENTEAFF
TRBD1 | TRBJ1-2 | . | TRBV7-3 | TGTGCCAGCAGCTTAGAGGGGGCGAACTATGGCTACACCTTC | CASSLEGANYGYTF
. | TRBJ2-1 | . | TRBV5-5 | TGTGCCAGCAGCTTGGCCGTGAACTCCAATGAGCAGTTCTTC | CASSLAVNSNEQFF
TRBD1 | TRBJ1-1 | few | TRBV7-2 | TGTGCCAGCAGCGTACAATGGCCGGGACAGGGGGTCAGGACTGAAGCTTTCTTT | CASSVQWPGQGVRTEAFF
. | TRBJ2-1 | . | TRBV27 | TGTGCCAGCAGACCCCCCGACCAGACTGGGCAGTTCTTC | CASRPPDQTGQFF
. | TRBJ2-3 | . | TRBV7-2 | TGTGCCAGCAGCTCACCTCCGGCCCCCGGACAAAAAACAGATACGCAGTATTTT | CASSSPPAPGQKTDTQYF
. | TRBJ1-2 | . | TRBV6-5 | TGTGCCAGCAGCCCCAGGCCCCACAGGGGCTACACCTTC | CASSPRPHRGYTF
TRBD1 | TRBJ1-2 | . | TRBV9 | TGTGCCAGCAGCCCCGGGGGACAGGCGGCCGTCAGCTATGGCTACACCTTC | CASSPGGQAAVSYGYTF
. | TRBJ2-3 | once | TRBV7-8 | TGTGCCAGCAGCTTAGCTGAGCTGCTGGATACGCAGTATTTT | CASSLAELLDTQYF
TRBD2 | TRBJ2-1 | once | TRBV7-2 | TGTGCCAGCAGCTTATCGGGCGGGGGAAATGAGCAGTTCTTC | CASSLSGGGNEQFF
. | TRBJ2-7 | . | TRBV7-8 | TGTGCCAGCAGCTTAGCCGACAGTTACGAGCAGTACTTC | CASSLADSYEQYF
TRBD1 | TRBJ2-5 | . | TRBV10-3 | TGTGCCATCAGTGTATCCGGGACAGCACAAGAGACCCAGTACTTC | CAISVSGTAQETQYF
. | TRBJ2-7 | . | TRBV4-1 | TGCGCCAGCAGCCACCGGAGGGACGGTTTTTACTCCTACGAGCAGTACTTC | CASSHRRDGFYSYEQYF
TRBD1 | TRBJ2-5 | . | TRBV5-4 | TGTGCCAGCAGCTCGGGGACAGGGCGGGAGACCCAGTACTTC | CASSSGTGRETQYF
. | TRBJ2-4 | . | TRBV4-3 | TGCGCCAGCAGCCAAGATCTAGGAAACATTCAGTACTTC | CASSQDLGNIQYF
. | TRBJ1-2 | . | TRBV28 | TGTGCCAGCAGGGGGCAGGGCCTCAACTATGGCTACACCTTC | CASRGQGLNYGYTF
TRBD2 | TRBJ2-1 | . | TRBV4-3 | TGCGCCAGCAGCCAAGATCTAGCGGGGGGGGTCTCCTACAATGAGCAGTTCTTC | CASSQDLAGGVSYNEQFF
. | TRBJ1-1 | once | TRBV7-9 | TGTGCCAGCAGCCTAGGCCGGGTAATGAACACTGAAGCTTTCTTT | CASSLGRVMNTEAFF
. | TRBJ2-3 | . | TRBV9 | TGTGCCAGCAGCGTACTCAGCGGTAAAACAGATACGCAGTATTTT | CASSVLSGKTDTQYF
TRBD2 | TRBJ2-1 | . | TRBV4-3 | TGCGCCAGCAGCCAAAAGGGACTAGCGGGATTATACAATGAGCAGTTCTTC | CASSQKGLAGLYNEQFF
TRBD1 | TRBJ2-2 | . | TRBV5-1 | TGCGCCAGCAGTCGGGACAGGTCCACCGGGGAGCTGTTTTTT | CASSRDRSTGELFF
. | TRBJ1-5 | few | TRBV30 | TGTGCCTGGAGTTCGGGCATGAGCAATCAGCCCCAGCATTTT | CAWSSGMSNQPQHF
. | TRBJ1-1 | . | TRBV19 | TGTGCCAGTAGTATACAGGCCTCGGGCACTGAAGCTTTCTTT | CASSIQASGTEAFF
. | TRBJ2-7 | few | TRBV5-1 | TGCGCCAGCAGCTTGGGAGGACTTTCCTACGAGCAGTACTTC | CASSLGGLSYEQYF
TRBD2 | TRBJ2-1 | . | TRBV10-3 | TGTGCCATCAGTGGCGGGACTAGCGGCTACAATGAGCAGTTCTTC | CAISGGTSGYNEQFF
. | TRBJ1-5 | . | TRBV7-9 | TGTGCCAGCAGCGGAGACGGCCTGGTGGGTCAGCCCCAGCATTTT | CASSGDGLVGQPQHF
TRBD1 | TRBJ2-3 | . | TRBV5-1 | TGCGCCAGCAGCCCTCAGGACAGGGAAGGAATCACAGATACGCAGTATTTT | CASSPQDREGITDTQYF
. | TRBJ1-2 | . | TRBV7-3 | TGTGCCAGCAGCTTAACGGGTGGAACTATCGGCTACACCTTC | CASSLTGGTIGYTF
TRBD1 | TRBJ2-7 | . | TRBV4-3 | TGCGCCAGCAGCCGGCAGACAGGGGAATTCTCCTACGAGCAGTACTTC | CASSRQTGEFSYEQYF
. | TRBJ2-5 | . | TRBV11-1 | TGTGCCAGCAGCTTAAATTGGGGGGAGACCCAGTACTTC | CASSLNWGETQYF
TRBD1 | TRBJ2-7 | few | TRBV6-5 | TGTGCCAGCAGTTACGCCGGGACAGGCTACACCTACGAGCAGTACTTC | CASSYAGTGYTYEQYF
TRBD1 | TRBJ1-1 | . | TRBV7-9 | TGTGCCAGCAGCACCGGACAGGGAGGCACTGAAGCTTTCTTT | CASSTGQGGTEAFF
. | TRBJ2-7 | many | TRBV11-3 | TGTGCCAGCAGTCCCGACAGATCCTACGAGCAGTACTTC | CASSPDRSYEQYF
. | TRBJ2-7 | . | TRBV14 | TGTGCCAGCAGCCAAGTGAGGGGGGCTCTTGGCGAGCAGTACTTC | CASSQVRGALGEQYF
. | TRBJ2-7 | . | TRBV28 | TGTGCCACCACAGGAGTCTCCTACGAGCAGTACTTC | CATTGVSYEQYF
. | TRBJ1-1 | . | TRBV28 | TGTGCCAGCAGTTTATTTGGAGACACTGAAGCTTTCTTT | CASSLFGDTEAFF
. | TRBJ2-1 | . | TRBV7-2 | TGTGCCAGCAGCCCCCCTCCCGGGACCATCAACAATGAGCAGTTCTTC | CASSPPPGTINNEQFF
. | TRBJ2-5 | . | TRBV30 | TGTGCCTGGAGTGTACGAGGGGAGACCCAGTACTTC | CAWSVRGETQYF
. | TRBJ2-7 | . | TRBV11-3 | TGTGCCAGCAGCCCAGATCGGGGCGGGACCTACGAGCAGTACTTC | CASSPDRGGTYEQYF
. | TRBJ1-5 | . | TRBV5-8 | TGTGCCAGCAGCTTGCGATCAAATCAGCCCCAGCATTTT | CASSLRSNQPQHF
TRBD1 | TRBJ1-2 | . | TRBV2 | TGTGCCAGCAGCCCGGGACAGGAGATCTATGGCTACACCTTC | CASSPGQEIYGYTF